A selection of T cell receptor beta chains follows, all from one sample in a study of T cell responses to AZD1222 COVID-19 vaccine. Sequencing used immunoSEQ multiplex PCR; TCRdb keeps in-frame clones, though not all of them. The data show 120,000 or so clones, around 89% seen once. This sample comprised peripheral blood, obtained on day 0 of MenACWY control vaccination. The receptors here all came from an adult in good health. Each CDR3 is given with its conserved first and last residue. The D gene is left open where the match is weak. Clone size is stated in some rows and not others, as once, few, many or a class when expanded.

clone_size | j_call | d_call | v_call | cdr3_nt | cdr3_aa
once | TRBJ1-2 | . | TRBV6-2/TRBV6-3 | TGTGCCAGCAGTAAATCGGAACTTGATGGCTACACCTTC | CASSKSELDGYTF
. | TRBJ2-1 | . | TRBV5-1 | TGCGCCAGCAGCTTGGGGGGAGCCTACAATGAGCAGTTCTTC | CASSLGGAYNEQFF
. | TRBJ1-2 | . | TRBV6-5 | TGTGCCAGCACTTTTGCCGCAAACTATGGCTACACCTTC | CASTFAANYGYTF
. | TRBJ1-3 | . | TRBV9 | TGTGCCAGCAGCTTGGGGGGGTCCCCTTCTGGAAACACCATATATTTT | CASSLGGSPSGNTIYF
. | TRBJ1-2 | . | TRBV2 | TGTGCCAGCAGTGCAGGGAACCAAAACTATGGCTACACCTTC | CASSAGNQNYGYTF
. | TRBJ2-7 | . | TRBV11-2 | TGTGCCAGCAGCTTAGGGCAGGGTTTGACCTACGAGCAGTACTTC | CASSLGQGLTYEQYF
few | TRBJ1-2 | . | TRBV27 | TGTGCCAGCAGTTTATCGTGGCAGTCGGGGGGCTACACCTTC | CASSLSWQSGGYTF
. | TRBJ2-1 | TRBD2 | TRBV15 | TGTGCCACCAGCAGAGATCGCGGGGGTTTTGAGCAGTTCTTC | CATSRDRGGFEQFF
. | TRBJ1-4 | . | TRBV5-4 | TGTGCCAGCAGCTTTGGGGGTCCACATGAAAAACTGTTTTTT | CASSFGGPHEKLFF
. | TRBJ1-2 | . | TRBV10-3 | TGTGCCATCAGTCCCGGGACGGACTATGGCTACACCTTC | CAISPGTDYGYTF
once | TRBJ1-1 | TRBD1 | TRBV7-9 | TGTGCCAGCAGCTTACCTGATACAGGGGAAGGGACTGAAGCTTTCTTT | CASSLPDTGEGTEAFF
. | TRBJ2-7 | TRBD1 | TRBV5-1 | TGCGCCAGCAGCCTGGGACAGATCTACGAGCAGTACTTC | CASSLGQIYEQYF
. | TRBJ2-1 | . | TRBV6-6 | TGTGCCAGCAGTTACTCTTTGGGTCAGGGGGGAAGAGAGCAGTTCTTC | CASSYSLGQGGREQFF
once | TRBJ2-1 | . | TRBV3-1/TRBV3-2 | TGTGCCAGCAGCCACAATGCAGAGTACAATGAGCAGTTCTTC | CASSHNAEYNEQFF
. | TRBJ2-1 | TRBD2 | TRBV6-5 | TGTGCCCATGTCGGGGCTAGCGGGAGGATGGATGAGCAGTTCTTC | CAHVGASGRMDEQFF
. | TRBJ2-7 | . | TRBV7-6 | TGTGCCAGCAGCTTAAATACCGGGGAGTACGAGCAGTACTTC | CASSLNTGEYEQYF
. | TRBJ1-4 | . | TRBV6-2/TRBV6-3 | TGTGCCAGCAGCTCAGATCCAACTAATGAAAAACTGTTTTTT | CASSSDPTNEKLFF
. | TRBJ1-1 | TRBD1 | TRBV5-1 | TGCGCCAGCAGCTTGGTGGGACAGGGGGTCATGAACACTGAAGCTTTCTTT | CASSLVGQGVMNTEAFF
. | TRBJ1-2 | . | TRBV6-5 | TGTGCCAGCAGGAACCTCCAGGGGTTTAGCACCTTC | CASRNLQGFSTF
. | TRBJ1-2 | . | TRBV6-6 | TGTGCCAGCAGTTACTCGAGGGGAGATGGCTACACCTTC | CASSYSRGDGYTF
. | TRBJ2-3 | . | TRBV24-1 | TGTGCCACCAGTGCCCCAGGGTGGGATACGCAGTATTTT | CATSAPGWDTQYF
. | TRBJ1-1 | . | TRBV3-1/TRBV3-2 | TGTGCCAGCAGCTCCCGAAGGACTATTGAAGCTTTCTTT | CASSSRRTIEAFF
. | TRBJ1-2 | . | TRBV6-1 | TGTGCCAGCAGTGAGACTGCGGGGGGGCTATCCGGCTACACCTTC | CASSETAGGLSGYTF
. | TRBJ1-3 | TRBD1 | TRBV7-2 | TGTGCCAGCAGCTTGCAGGGGGCGGGAAACACCATATATTTT | CASSLQGAGNTIYF
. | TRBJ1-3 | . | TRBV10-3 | TGTGCCATCAGCCCCCCGATGAGCTCTGGAAACACCATATATTTT | CAISPPMSSGNTIYF
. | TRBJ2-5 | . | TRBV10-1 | TGCGCCAGCAGTGAGGGGGGCGCCGGAGAGACCCAGTACTTC | CASSEGGAGETQYF
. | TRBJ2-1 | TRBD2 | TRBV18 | TGTGCCAGCTCACCCCAGCCGGTTGCGGGAGGTTACAATGAGCAGTTCTTC | CASSPQPVAGGYNEQFF
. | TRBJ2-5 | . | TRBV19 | TGTGCCAGTAGTATTCGTCGGGGAGTCCAAGAGACCCAGTACTTC | CASSIRRGVQETQYF
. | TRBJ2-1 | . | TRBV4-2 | TGTGCCAGCAGCCAAGATAAAGTTGAGAGCGACAATGAGCAGTTCTTC | CASSQDKVESDNEQFF
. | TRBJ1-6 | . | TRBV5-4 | TGTGCCAGCAGCCCAGGGACCCCAAATAATTCACCCCTCCACTTT | CASSPGTPNNSPLHF
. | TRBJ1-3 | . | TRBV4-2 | TGTGCCAGCAGCCAAGGGGCTCTCTCTGGGTCAGGAAACACCATATATTTT | CASSQGALSGSGNTIYF
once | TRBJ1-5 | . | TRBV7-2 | TGTGCCAGCAGCCCCGCGGTACGAGGGGCCAATCAGCCCCAGCATTTT | CASSPAVRGANQPQHF
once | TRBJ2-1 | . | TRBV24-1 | TGTGCCACCAGTGATAAAAATGAGCAGTTCTTC | CATSDKNEQFF
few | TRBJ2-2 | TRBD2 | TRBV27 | TGTGCCAGCAGTTTTAGGGGACTAGCGGGGGCGGGGGAGCTGTTTTTT | CASSFRGLAGAGELFF
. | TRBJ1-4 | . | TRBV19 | TGTGCCAGTAGTCTAAACAGGGTAGTGGATGAAAAACTGTTTTTT | CASSLNRVVDEKLFF
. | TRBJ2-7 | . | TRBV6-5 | TGTGCCAGCAGTTACTCGAGGAAGAACGAGCAGTACTTC | CASSYSRKNEQYF
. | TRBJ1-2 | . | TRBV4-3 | TGCGCCAGCAGCCAAGATCCCCTAGGGCCTTTATCAGGCTACACCTTC | CASSQDPLGPLSGYTF
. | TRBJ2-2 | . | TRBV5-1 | TGCGCCAGCAGCTTGATCGGTGACACCGGGGAGCTGTTTTTT | CASSLIGDTGELFF
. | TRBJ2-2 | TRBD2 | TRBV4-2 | TGTGCCAGCAGCCAGGAGAGCGGGAGAAACGCCGGGGAGCTGTTTTTT | CASSQESGRNAGELFF
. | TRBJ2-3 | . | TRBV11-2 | TGTGCCAGCAGCTTGCGACTATCGGATACGCAGTATTTT | CASSLRLSDTQYF
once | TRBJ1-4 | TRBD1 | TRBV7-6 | TGTGCCAGCAGTTATACAGGGGGATTAATTTTT | CASSYTGGLIF
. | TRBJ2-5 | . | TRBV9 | TGTGCCAGCAGCATAGGGACAGGAGCGGGAGGGACCCAGTACTTC | CASSIGTGAGGTQYF